These 30 T cell receptor beta chains share one sample of origin, sequenced in a study of cytomegalovirus exposure and HLA in healthy donors. The PCR was carried out with 60 Vbeta primers and 13 Jbeta primers. Sequencing used immunoSEQ multiplex PCR; TCRdb keeps in-frame clones, though not all of them. This table lists 140,000 to 150,000 clones. Sequenced material: PBMCs. These TCRs come from a woman between 45 and 65 years old in good health and CMV-seronegative.

This rearrangement joins TRBV28 to TRBJ2-7; the match to TRBD2 covers 9 bases. Germline V lookup: CDR1 MDHEN, CDR2 SYDVKM. The CDR3 has 16 residues. J was trimmed by 0 bases and V by 5 bases; bases with no gene match: 8. Written as DNA, the CDR3 is TGTGCCAGCAGTCCCTTTAGCGGGAGCTTCTCCTACGAGCAGTACTTC. It is translated as CASSPFSGSFSYEQYF.

This rearrangement joins TRBV19 to TRBJ2-7, with 10 nucleotides matching TRBD1. This CDR3 is 15 amino acids long. Looked up from germline, CDR1 is LNHDA and CDR2 is SQIVND (reference sequence). The junction had 7 bases not matched to a gene; V was cut back by 5 bases and J by 3 bases. The CDR3 sequence: CASSANRDRGYEQYF. DNA for the CDR3: TGTGCCAGTAGTGCGAACCGGGACAGGGGCTACGAGCAGTACTTC.

The gene calls are TRBV6-1 and TRBJ1-4; the D gene is possibly TRBD1 (5 bases). CDR1 and CDR2 from the germline V gene are MNHNS and SASEGT. V was cut by 5 bases and J by 5 bases, with 12 bases left in between. There are 14 residues in the CDR3. CDR3 nucleotide sequence: TGTGCCAGCAGTACGGGACTTCTGAATGAAAAACTGTTTTTT. Translated: CASSTGLLNEKLFF.

The V and J genes are TRBV7-9 and TRBJ1-4; D not certain. The germline gives CDR1 SEHNR, CDR2 FQNEAQ (reference sequence). The CDR3 contains 14 residues. The germline V and J ends were trimmed by 5 bases and 4 bases, with 11 bases remaining between them. DNA for the CDR3: TGTGCCAGCAGCCTCGCGGTAATTAATGAAAAACTGTTTTTT. Translation gives CASSLAVINEKLFF.

V gene TRBV7-2 combines with J gene TRBJ2-5; 7 bases match TRBD1. The CDR3 covers 14 residues. The germline V gene has CDR1 SGHTA and CDR2 FQGNSA. After removal of 0 bases from V and 5 bases from J, the junction contained 3 bases not matched to a gene. The CDR3 coding sequence is TGTGCCAGCAGCTTAGCAGGGGGCGGTGAGACCCAGTACTTC. Its protein is CASSLAGGGETQYF. The variable domain in full, with the rest retrieved from reference TRBV7-2 and TRBJ2-5, is GAGVSQSPSNKVTEKGKDVELRCDPISGHTALYWYRQSLGQGLEFLIYFQGNSAPDKSGLPSDRFSAERTGGSVSTLTIQRTQQEDSAVYLCASSLAGGGETQYFGPGTRLLVL.

This chain connects TRBV18 to TRBJ2-5, with TRBD1 matching over 10 bases. The J call may be in error: the DNA end matches TRBJ2-7 better. Germline loops: CDR1 KGHSH, CDR2 LQKENI. The CDR3 is 16 amino acids. CDR3 sequence (DNA): TGTGCCAGCTCACCGTACGGACAGGGGGGATCCTACGAGCAGTACTTC. This gives the protein CASSPYGQGGSYEQYF.

V is TRBV12-2 and J is TRBJ2-1; TRBD2, the D gene given by the table, was not confirmed from the DNA. TRBV12-2 is a pseudogene locus. The CDR3 contains 17 residues. CDR3 region: CASRPRDRASGDNEQFF. CDR3 sequence (DNA): TGTGCAAGTCGCCCTAGAGATAGGGCTAGCGGGGACAATGAGCAGTTCTTC.

The chain uses TRBV15 and TRBJ1-2; 7 bases match TRBD1. The V and J ends lost 8 bases and 2 bases, in that order; junction bases with no gene match: 8. Germline V gene data show CDR1 as LNHNV and CDR2 as YYDKDF (reference sequence). The CDR3 length is 14 residues. The DNA of the CDR3 is TGTGCCACCCGCTGGCCAGGGGGAAACTATGGCTACACCTTC. This codes for CATRWPGGNYGYTF.

The chain carries TRBV11-3 and TRBJ2-1, with D perhaps TRBD2 (5 bases). V was shortened by 1 base and J by 5 bases, with 6 bases between the two germline ends. The germline V gene has CDR1 SGHNT and CDR2 YENEEA. This CDR3 is 13 amino acids long. CDR3 sequence reads: CASSLGGDNEQFF. As DNA, the CDR3 is TGTGCCAGCAGCTTAGGGGGAGACAATGAGCAGTTCTTC.

The CDR3 nucleotides are TGTGCCAGCTCTGAGGCCGGGACTAGCAGACATGAGCAGTTCTTC. Translated, it gives CASSEAGTSRHEQFF. The V gene is TRBV18, the J gene TRBJ2-1; 9 bases are shared with TRBD2. The CDR3 spans 15 residues. With V trimmed by 6 bases and J by 8 bases, 11 bases remained unmatched. Germline V gene sequence: CDR1 KGHSH, CDR2 LQKENI. The variable domain in full, completed from reference TRBV18 and TRBJ2-1, reads NAGVMQNPRHLVRRRGQEARLRCSPMKGHSHVYWYRQLPEEGLKFMVYLQKENIIDESGMPKERFSAEFPKEGPSILRIQQVVRGDSAAYFCASSEAGTSRHEQFFGPGTRLTVL.

J is TRBJ2-2 and V is TRBV6-1; 8 positions agree with TRBD2. Germline values: CDR1 MNHNS, CDR2 SASEGT. The CDR3 extends over 15 amino acids. The V and J ends lost 8 bases and 8 bases, in that order; junction bases with no gene match: 13. The CDR3 bases are TGTGCCAGCTTTTATTCGCGGGGGGCAGGTGGGGAGCTGTTTTTT. Its translation is CASFYSRGAGGELFF.

CDR3 in amino acids: CASSRPSGDTEAFF. CDR3 DNA: TGTGCCAGCTCACGTCCCTCGGGGGACACTGAAGCTTTCTTT. This rearrangement joins TRBV18 to TRBJ1-1; D might be TRBD1 (5 bases). There are 14 residues in the CDR3. Deletions cut 4 bases from V and 3 bases from J, with 12 bases between. CDR1 and CDR2 (germline): KGHSH, LQKENI.

The rearrangement joins TRBV5-1 to TRBJ1-1; 7 nucleotides align to TRBD1. The CDR3 runs 14 residues. Germline-derived CDR1 and CDR2 are SGHRS and YFSETQ. V lost 3 bases to trimming and J lost 6 bases; unmatched junction nucleotides: 8. CDR3 sequence (DNA): TGCGCCAGCAGCTCCAACAGGGGAATGGCTGAAGCTTTCTTT. Residues: CASSSNRGMAEAFF.

The gene calls are TRBV7-3 and TRBJ2-1; D possibly corresponds to TRBD2 (7 bases). This CDR3 has 15 residues. Per germline, CDR1 SGHTA and CDR2 FQGTGA. V was cut by 1 base and J by 10 bases, with 17 bases left in between. CDR3: CASSLNRGAQPEQFF. DNA for the CDR3: TGTGCCAGCAGCTTAAATCGGGGGGCGCAGCCAGAGCAGTTCTTC.

The chain has TRBV4-1 and TRBJ1-1; D unresolved. CDR1 is MGHRA and CDR2 is YSYEKL in the germline V gene. The V end was cut by 1 base, the J end by 2 bases, with 11 bases between. The CDR3 loop spans 15 amino acids. The DNA of the CDR3 is TGCGCCAGCAGCCAAGTTGCGGGTTTCAACACTGAAGCTTTCTTT. Amino acids: CASSQVAGFNTEAFF.

The CDR3 sequence: CASSLGQDYEQYF. CDR3 coding DNA: TGTGCCAGCAGTCTTGGACAGGACTACGAGCAGTACTTC. The chain combines TRBV28 with TRBJ2-7, with 7 bases that match TRBD1. This CDR3 contains 13 residues. V gave up 5 bases and J gave up 3 bases; unmatched junction bases: 4. The germline CDR1 and CDR2 sequences are MDHEN and SYDVKM.

The chain carries TRBV7-2 and TRBJ2-7, with 7 bases matching TRBD2. V dropped 4 bases and J dropped 0; count of bases not matched to a gene: 9. The germline V gene has CDR1 SGHTA and CDR2 FQGNSA. The CDR3 is 16 amino acids. DNA of the CDR3: TGTGCCAGCAGCTCCGGCCTAGCGGCCAGCTCCTACGAGCAGTACTTC. This gives the protein CASSSGLAASSYEQYF.

The rearrangement joins TRBV5-1 to TRBJ2-1, with D perhaps matching TRBD1 (6 bases). The CDR3 totals 16 residues. V was pared by 4 bases and J by 9 bases, with 23 bases between. Germline V gene data show CDR1 as SGHRS and CDR2 as YFSETQ. The CDR3 protein is CASSRGLGTRAREQFF. The CDR3 DNA follows: TGCGCCAGCAGCCGGGGTTTGGGGACAAGGGCCCGTGAGCAGTTCTTC.

The chain joins TRBV28 to TRBJ2-5, with D perhaps matching TRBD2 (6 bases). The CDR3 is 16 amino acids. Trimming stripped 8 bases from V and 0 bases from J, with 19 bases between. Germline loops: CDR1 MDHEN, CDR2 SYDVKM. Here the CDR3 DNA reads TGTGCCAGCGGACCCGGGGGAACAGGTAACCAAGAGACCCAGTACTTC. Translating gives CASGPGGTGNQETQYF.

V is TRBV6-5 and J is TRBJ2-2; D gene unclear. The CDR3 runs 13 residues. With 6 bases removed from V and 7 bases from J, the gap between germline ends came to 12 bases. In germline, CDR1 is MNHEY, CDR2 SVGAGI. As DNA, the CDR3 is TGTGCCAGCAGCCGAACCGGTGGCGGGGAGCTGTTTTTT. It specifies CASSRTGGGELFF.

This chain connects TRBV2 to TRBJ2-5; 9 bases line up with TRBD1. CDR3 length: 15 residues. J was trimmed by 3 bases and V by 3 bases; bases with no gene match: 5. In germline, CDR1 is SNHLY, CDR2 FYNNEI. The CDR3 here is CASSEAGTGKETQYF. The CDR3 nucleotides are TGTGCCAGCAGTGAGGCCGGGACAGGGAAAGAGACCCAGTACTTC.

The chain joins TRBV19 to TRBJ1-1; weak D call: TRBD1 (5 bases). Deletions cut 1 base from V and 2 bases from J, with 11 bases between. This CDR3 contains 15 residues. Germline CDR1 is LNHDA and CDR2 is SQIVND (reference sequence). The CDR3 DNA is TGTGCCAGTAGTATAGGACAAACAGGAAACACTGAAGCTTTCTTT. Protein sequence: CASSIGQTGNTEAFF.

The chain uses TRBV9 and TRBJ2-5; 11 nucleotides line up with TRBD1. Germline V gene data show CDR1 as SGDLS and CDR2 as YYNGEE. V lost 3 bases, J lost 5 bases, and 12 bases stayed unmatched. The CDR3 totals 17 residues. CDR3 sequence: CASSDAWGQGGRETQYF. Written as DNA, the CDR3 is TGTGCCAGCAGCGACGCGTGGGGACAGGGGGGTAGGGAGACCCAGTACTTC.

The chain combines TRBV6-6 with TRBJ2-2; a possible D gene is TRBD2 (7 bases). V lost 11 bases, J lost 7 bases, and 11 bases lay in between. The germline V gene encodes CDR1 MNHNY and CDR2 SVGAGI (reference sequence). The CDR3 covers 11 residues. CDR3 sequence reads: CAGGGHGELFF. The CDR3 bases are TGTGCCGGGGGGGGGCACGGGGAGCTGTTTTTT.

This sequence joins TRBV5-6 and TRBJ1-5; the match to TRBD1 covers 8 bases. J was trimmed by 5 bases and V by 0 bases; bases with no gene match: 4. This CDR3 spans 15 amino acids. The V gene's germline CDR1 is SGHDT and CDR2 YYEEEE. This CDR3 is CASSLGTGRDQPQHF. In DNA form, the CDR3 reads TGTGCCAGCAGCTTGGGGACAGGGAGGGATCAGCCCCAGCATTTT.

This chain joins TRBV19 and TRBJ1-1; a weak D match, TRBD1 (5 bases). Germline loops: CDR1 LNHDA, CDR2 SQIVND (reference sequence). The CDR3 sequence is 14 residues long. The germline V and J ends were trimmed by 4 bases and 10 bases, with 19 bases remaining between them. This CDR3 is CASSNNGGRVLAFF. The DNA of the CDR3 is TGTGCCAGTAGTAACAACGGTGGCAGGGTCCTAGCTTTCTTT.

The gene calls are TRBV7-2 and TRBJ1-1, with D possibly being TRBD1 (5 bases). Trimming took off 5 bases at V and 1 base at J, with 8 bases between the two ends. The germline V gene encodes CDR1 SGHTA and CDR2 FQGNSA. The CDR3 covers 13 residues. CDR3 in DNA: TGTGCCAGCAGCCGGACAACGAACACTGAAGCTTTCTTT. Amino acid sequence: CASSRTTNTEAFF.

The genes are TRBV7-9 and TRBJ2-7, with TRBD1 matching over 7 bases. The trim removed 5 bases at V and 12 bases at J, leaving 10 bases unmatched. This CDR3 has 12 amino acids. Germline CDR1 and CDR2: SEHNR and FQNEAQ (reference sequence). CDR3 region: CASSPGDSPGYF. CDR3 DNA: TGTGCCAGCAGCCCTGGGGACAGCCCAGGGTACTTC. The full variable domain, completed using reference TRBV7-9 and TRBJ2-7, is DTGVSQNPRHKITKRGQNVTFRCDPISEHNRLYWYRQTLGQGPEFLTYFQNEAQLEKSRLLSDRFSAERPKGSFSTLEIQRTEQGDSAMYLCASSPGDSPGYFGPGTRLTVT.

The CDR3 coding sequence is TGTGCCAGCAGCTTGTCACTTATCACAGATACGCAGTATTTT. This sequence encodes CASSLSLITDTQYF. V usage is TRBV7-6 and J usage is TRBJ2-3; D is undetermined. There are 14 residues in the CDR3. V lost 3 bases, J lost 2 bases, and 9 bases lay in between. From germline, CDR1 is SGHVS and CDR2 FNYEAQ.

The chain combines TRBV5-1 with TRBJ1-4; TRBD1 is a possible D gene (5 bases). The CDR3 runs to 15 residues. Between the trimmed V and J ends, which lost 1 base and 6 bases, there was a span of 13 bases. Germline V CDR1 and CDR2: SGHRS, YFSETQ. The CDR3 sequence is CASSLSPGSYEKLFF. As DNA, the CDR3 is TGCGCCAGCAGCTTGAGCCCAGGGTCGTATGAAAAACTGTTTTTT.